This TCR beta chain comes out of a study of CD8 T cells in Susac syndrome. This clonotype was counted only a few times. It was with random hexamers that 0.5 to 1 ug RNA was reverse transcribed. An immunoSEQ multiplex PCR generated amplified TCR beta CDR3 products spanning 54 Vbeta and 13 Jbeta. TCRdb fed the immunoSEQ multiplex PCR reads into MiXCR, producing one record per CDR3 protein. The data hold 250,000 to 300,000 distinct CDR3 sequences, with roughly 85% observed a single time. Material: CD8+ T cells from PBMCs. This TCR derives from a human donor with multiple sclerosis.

This CDR3 is CASSRGLAGAYEQYF. The CDR3 coding sequence is TGCGCCAGCAGCCGCGGACTAGCGGGAGCCTACGAGCAGTACTTC. The J gene is TRBJ2-7, the V gene TRBV5-1, with 13 bases matching TRBD2. The CDR3 is made up of 15 amino acids. The germline V gene has CDR1 SGHRS and CDR2 YFSETQ. The V and J ends lost 4 bases and 2 bases, in that order; junction bases with no gene match: 3.